This record covers a single TCR beta chain. This receptor's antigen is unknown. No base-level quality is on record; no much larger clone is a single base apart. The data are from a study of graft-versus-host responses after intestinal transplantation (dated by TCRdb to about 2021). As for the study more broadly: Recipients received multivisceral, liver-intestinal, or isolated intestinal transplants. To identify alloreactive clones, pre-transplant mixed lymphocyte reaction products were sequenced and then compared with unstimulated pre-transplant donor and recipient T cells. After intestinal transplantation, graft-versus-host and host-versus-graft alloreactive T cell clones in the graft, circulation and bone marrow were tracked using bulk TCR-beta CDR3 sequencing. A peak of at least 4% donor T cells among recipient peripheral blood mononuclear cells was the definition used for donor T cell macrochimerism. Every recipient was given anti-thymocyte globulin induction, then maintenance tacrolimus and steroids for roughly 3 years. Samples from three later patients were sequenced in-house on an Illumina MiSeq with MiXCR processing rather than by the commercial service. The cohort enrolled approximately 24 intestinal transplant recipients including one retransplant, and a few patients lacking pretransplant specimens were excluded.

The library was obtained by the immunoSEQ multiplex PCR assay. In most patients, genomic DNA was isolated using the Qiagen DNeasy Blood and Tissue Kit and sent frozen to Adaptive Biotechnologies for TCR sequencing. For most patients, high-throughput TCR-beta CDR3 sequencing of genomic DNA was performed by Adaptive Biotechnologies. The paper's processing steps were these. TCR sequencing data were retrieved from Adaptive's ImmunoSEQ software for around 18 patients, whereas three other patients were processed with MiXCR and VDJtools. To correct CD4 versus CD8 sorting errors, sequences present in both subsets at a frequency ratio below 5:1 were removed. CDR3 nucleotide sequences shared by donor and recipient were removed because the origin of these sequences could not be assigned. To count as alloreactive, a clone needed at least 2-fold expansion over unstimulated cells and a minimum CFSE-low frequency of 0.002% (template counts) or 0.001% (read counts). Clones were considered mappable if detected in sequenced pre-transplant spleen, lymph node, or MLR CFSE-low populations of the donor or recipient. The cumulative frequency of alloreactive clones was calculated as a percentage of all sequences, weighted by copy number. Not all clones reach the TCRdb copy of this immuneACCESS table, which keeps in-frame sequences only. Checked studies attribute under half of the gap to unresolved V genes and leave the rest unexplained. Clone size and the V and J calls come from that table; the DNA yielded D and trimming. The table for this sample lists tens of thousands of clones; 90% to 95% of them were counted only once. Together, the top ten hold about 0.5% of the sample.

This sample's time point label indicates: cells obtained before transplantation from donor or recipient. CD3+CD4+ and CD3+CD8+ populations were FACS-sorted from unstimulated pre-transplant donor and recipient cells taken from spleen or lymph nodes. General findings and caveats noted by the study authors: The relatively low number and heterogeneity of intestinal transplant patients limited the conclusions. Early after transplant, declines in HvG clones were associated with peak levels of circulating GvH clones. GvH clones were found in recipient bone marrow, and some of the GvH clones appeared earlier in ileal mucosa or blood, which is consistent with an intestinal mucosal origin. In patients with donor T cell macrochimerism, the allografts had high GvH to HvG T cell clonal ratios.

Trimming costs V 0 bases and J 3 bases, and their ends lie 9 bases apart. The CDR3, from cysteine to phenylalanine, totals 16 residues. Only the CDR3 DNA stays, 48 bases, in frame from base 1. Based on the germline V gene, the CDR1 and CDR2 sequences are MGHRA and YSYEKL. This clonotype originated in a human donor who received an intestinal transplant. The sequencing used unstimulated CD8+ T cells sorted from spleen or lymph node cells, collected before intestinal transplant. The chain uses TRBV4-1 and TRBJ1-6, with TRBD1 tentatively as D gene (6 bases match). The bases read TGCGCCAGCAGCCAAGAACAGGGAGTCTATAATTCACCCCTCCACTTT. It is translated as CASSQEQGVYNSPLHF.